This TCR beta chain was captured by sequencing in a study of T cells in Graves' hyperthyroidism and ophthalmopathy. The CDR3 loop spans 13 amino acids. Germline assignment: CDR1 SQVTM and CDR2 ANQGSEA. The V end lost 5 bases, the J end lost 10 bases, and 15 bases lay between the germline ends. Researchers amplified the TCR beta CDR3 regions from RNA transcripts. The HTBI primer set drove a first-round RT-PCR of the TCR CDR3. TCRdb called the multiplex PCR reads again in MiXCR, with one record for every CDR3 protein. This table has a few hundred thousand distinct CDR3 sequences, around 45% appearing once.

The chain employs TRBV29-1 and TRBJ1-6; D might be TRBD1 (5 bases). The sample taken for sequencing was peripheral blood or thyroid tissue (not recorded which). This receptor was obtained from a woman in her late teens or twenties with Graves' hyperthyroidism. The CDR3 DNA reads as TGCAGCGTTTCGCTAGTGGGGCGCTCACCCCTCCACTTT. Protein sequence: CSVSLVGRSPLHF.